This paragraph covers one T cell receptor beta chain sequence. This sample is drawn from a study of T cell changes during pregnancy in multiple sclerosis. V lost 0 bases and J 4 bases, leaving 8 bases between the germline ends. Germline CDR1 and CDR2: SGHNT and YYREEE (reference sequence). This CDR3 has 14 amino acids. This table comes from immunoSEQ multiplex PCR, and its TCRdb copy is limited to in-frame clones, with some not included. The sample lists approximately 52,000 clones; approximately 92% were seen once. The sequencing here drew on CD4+ T cells from peripheral blood mononuclear cells, taken in the third trimester of pregnancy. This TCR came from a female donor with multiple sclerosis, enrolled in a pregnancy study. The rearrangement joins TRBV5-4 to TRBJ1-3; D might be TRBD1 (6 bases). CDR3 DNA: TGTGCCAGCAGCTTGGATACAGGGGGAAACACCATATATTTT. Protein sequence: CASSLDTGGNTIYF.